A selection of T cell receptor beta chains follows, all from one sample in a study of blood T cell repertoires in COVID-19. Clones were sequenced by immunoSEQ multiplex PCR, and TCRdb holds only the in-frame ones, with some missing. The table lists about 270,000 clones, more than 70% of them singletons. Sequenced input: PBMCs or T cells enriched from blood (not recorded which). The receptors stem from a woman aged 55-70 years in a cohort exposed to, infected with or recovered from COVID-19 (not recorded which). The CDR3 runs from the conserved cysteine through the conserved F or W. The order of the fields is V gene, D gene, clone size, J gene, CDR3 protein, CDR3 DNA. D genes are given only for firm matches. Size tells how often a clone was seen (once, few, many) or the class of an expanded clone, and some rows leave it out.

v_gene: TRBV7-4; d_gene: NA; abundance: NA; j_gene: TRBJ1-6; CDR3aa: CASSLCTVNSPLHF; CDR3nt: TGTGCCAGCAGCTTATGTACAGTAAATTCACCCCTCCACTTT
v_gene: TRBV7-9; d_gene: NA; abundance: NA; j_gene: TRBJ1-3; CDR3aa: CASSSGGTASPPAIYF; CDR3nt: TGTGCCAGCAGCTCCGGCGGGACCGCAAGCCCTCCCGCCATATATTTT
v_gene: TRBV24-1; d_gene: TRBD2; abundance: NA; j_gene: TRBJ2-5; CDR3aa: CATSGAGVETQYF; CDR3nt: TGTGCCACCAGTGGGGCGGGAGTGGAGACCCAGTACTTC
v_gene: TRBV29-1; d_gene: NA; abundance: NA; j_gene: TRBJ1-1; CDR3aa: CSVEGGFTEAFF; CDR3nt: TGCAGCGTTGAGGGAGGGTTCACTGAAGCTTTCTTT
v_gene: TRBV6-6; d_gene: TRBD2; abundance: NA; j_gene: TRBJ2-2; CDR3aa: CASSSSGHTGELFF; CDR3nt: TGTGCCAGCAGTTCTAGCGGCCATACCGGGGAGCTGTTTTTT
v_gene: TRBV10-3; d_gene: TRBD2; abundance: NA; j_gene: TRBJ2-1; CDR3aa: CAISEGAGAGIRNEQFF; CDR3nt: TGTGCCATCAGTGAGGGGGCGGGAGCTGGGATTAGGAATGAGCAGTTCTTC
v_gene: TRBV30; d_gene: NA; abundance: NA; j_gene: TRBJ1-2; CDR3aa: CAWSPDTAGYTF; CDR3nt: TGTGCCTGGAGTCCAGACACGGCCGGCTACACCTTC
v_gene: TRBV29-1; d_gene: TRBD1; abundance: NA; j_gene: TRBJ1-2; CDR3aa: CSVESRDRDGYGYTF; CDR3nt: TGCAGCGTCGAGTCCCGGGACAGGGATGGCTATGGCTACACCTTC
v_gene: TRBV28; d_gene: NA; abundance: NA; j_gene: TRBJ1-5; CDR3aa: CASSFSGRTGQPQHF; CDR3nt: TGTGCCAGCAGTTTCTCCGGCAGGACGGGGCAGCCCCAGCATTTT
v_gene: TRBV7-9; d_gene: NA; abundance: NA; j_gene: TRBJ2-7; CDR3aa: CASSSEALEQYF; CDR3nt: TGTGCCAGCAGCTCAGAAGCGCTCGAGCAGTACTTC
v_gene: TRBV18; d_gene: TRBD1; abundance: once; j_gene: TRBJ1-2; CDR3aa: CASSETGTNYGYTF; CDR3nt: TGTGCCAGCTCAGAGACAGGGACCAACTATGGCTACACCTTC
v_gene: TRBV27; d_gene: NA; abundance: NA; j_gene: TRBJ1-4; CDR3aa: CASSLFLNEKLFF; CDR3nt: TGTGCCAGCAGTTTATTTCTTAATGAAAAACTGTTTTTT
v_gene: TRBV6-4; d_gene: TRBD2; abundance: NA; j_gene: TRBJ2-7; CDR3aa: CASSFPGLAGAHYNEQYF; CDR3nt: TGTGCCAGCAGCTTCCCTGGACTAGCGGGAGCACATTATAACGAGCAGTACTTC
v_gene: TRBV14; d_gene: NA; abundance: NA; j_gene: TRBJ2-7; CDR3aa: CASSQAREQYF; CDR3nt: TGTGCCAGCAGCCAAGCGAGAGAGCAGTACTTC
v_gene: TRBV2; d_gene: NA; abundance: NA; j_gene: TRBJ2-2; CDR3aa: CASSQSGNTGELFF; CDR3nt: TGTGCCAGCAGTCAAAGCGGGAACACCGGGGAGCTGTTTTTT
v_gene: TRBV9; d_gene: NA; abundance: NA; j_gene: TRBJ2-7; CDR3aa: CASSVEPGQGYEQYF; CDR3nt: TGTGCCAGCAGCGTAGAGCCAGGGCAAGGGTACGAGCAGTACTTC
v_gene: TRBV28; d_gene: TRBD1; abundance: once; j_gene: TRBJ2-2; CDR3aa: CASSLGQGDTGELFF; CDR3nt: TGTGCCAGCAGTTTAGGACAGGGCGACACCGGGGAGCTGTTTTTT
v_gene: TRBV5-1; d_gene: NA; abundance: NA; j_gene: TRBJ2-7; CDR3aa: CASSLESQVQAYEQYF; CDR3nt: TGCGCCAGCAGCTTGGAGTCCCAGGTACAGGCCTACGAGCAGTACTTC
v_gene: TRBV6-2/TRBV6-3; d_gene: TRBD1; abundance: NA; j_gene: TRBJ1-5; CDR3aa: CASSDNRGFQPQHF; CDR3nt: TGTGCCAGCAGTGACAACAGGGGTTTTCAGCCCCAGCATTTT
v_gene: TRBV2; d_gene: TRBD1; abundance: many; j_gene: TRBJ2-5; CDR3aa: CASSDDRGKTQYF; CDR3nt: TGTGCCAGCAGCGATGACAGGGGAAAGACCCAGTACTTC
v_gene: TRBV10-3; d_gene: TRBD2; abundance: NA; j_gene: TRBJ2-3; CDR3aa: CAISGWGSGISTDTQYF; CDR3nt: TGTGCCATCAGTGGTTGGGGTAGCGGGATTAGCACAGATACGCAGTATTTT
v_gene: TRBV5-4; d_gene: TRBD1; abundance: few; j_gene: TRBJ1-1; CDR3aa: CASSPGGANLATEAFF; CDR3nt: TGTGCCAGCAGCCCAGGGGGCGCAAATTTGGCCACTGAAGCTTTCTTT
v_gene: TRBV4-1; d_gene: NA; abundance: NA; j_gene: TRBJ1-2; CDR3aa: CASSSQGQANYGYTF; CDR3nt: TGCGCCAGCAGCTCACAGGGACAAGCTAACTATGGCTACACCTTC
v_gene: TRBV7-9; d_gene: NA; abundance: NA; j_gene: TRBJ2-1; CDR3aa: CASSLKFSSRMSSYNEQFF; CDR3nt: TGTGCCAGCAGCTTAAAGTTTTCTAGTCGGATGAGCTCCTACAATGAGCAGTTCTTC
v_gene: TRBV13; d_gene: TRBD2; abundance: once; j_gene: TRBJ2-1; CDR3aa: CASSLGPGGGYNEQFF; CDR3nt: TGTGCCAGCAGCCTAGGCCCCGGCGGGGGCTACAATGAGCAGTTCTTC
v_gene: TRBV11-2; d_gene: NA; abundance: NA; j_gene: TRBJ2-7; CDR3aa: CASQGGLFYEQYF; CDR3nt: TGTGCCAGTCAGGGGGGACTCTTCTACGAGCAGTACTTC
v_gene: TRBV14; d_gene: TRBD2; abundance: NA; j_gene: TRBJ2-2; CDR3aa: CASSHGLAGVTGELFF; CDR3nt: TGTGCCAGCAGCCACGGACTAGCGGGAGTAACCGGGGAGCTGTTTTTT
v_gene: TRBV2; d_gene: NA; abundance: NA; j_gene: TRBJ2-1; CDR3aa: CASGGGRGFF; CDR3nt: TGTGCCAGCGGGGGCGGGAGAGGGTTCTTC
v_gene: TRBV19; d_gene: NA; abundance: NA; j_gene: TRBJ2-3; CDR3aa: CASSIDINRAYTDTQYF; CDR3nt: TGTGCCAGTAGTATAGATATCAACAGGGCGTACACAGATACGCAGTATTTT
v_gene: TRBV15; d_gene: NA; abundance: once; j_gene: TRBJ1-4; CDR3aa: CATSTRTEGRSNEKLFF; CDR3nt: TGTGCCACCAGCACCCGGACAGAGGGCAGGTCTAATGAAAAACTGTTTTTT
v_gene: TRBV28; d_gene: NA; abundance: NA; j_gene: TRBJ1-3; CDR3aa: CASSLFQGISGNTIYF; CDR3nt: TGTGCCAGCAGTTTATTCCAGGGAATCTCTGGAAACACCATATATTTT
v_gene: TRBV10-3; d_gene: TRBD2; abundance: NA; j_gene: TRBJ2-1; CDR3aa: CAISATSGTPSYNEQFF; CDR3nt: TGTGCCATCAGTGCTACTAGCGGGACCCCCTCCTACAATGAGCAGTTCTTC
v_gene: TRBV6-5; d_gene: TRBD1; abundance: NA; j_gene: TRBJ2-5; CDR3aa: CAIRQGALETQYF; CDR3nt: TGTGCTATTAGACAGGGGGCTTTGGAGACCCAGTACTTC
v_gene: TRBV5-1; d_gene: NA; abundance: few; j_gene: TRBJ1-5; CDR3aa: CASSLEGSGQPQHF; CDR3nt: TGCGCCAGCAGCTTGGAGGGGTCAGGACAGCCCCAGCATTTT
v_gene: TRBV27; d_gene: TRBD1; abundance: NA; j_gene: TRBJ2-7; CDR3aa: CASSPGVQGPHEQYF; CDR3nt: TGTGCCAGCAGTCCAGGGGTACAGGGGCCCCACGAGCAGTACTTC
v_gene: TRBV29-1; d_gene: TRBD2; abundance: NA; j_gene: TRBJ2-3; CDR3aa: CSGGLAGEGTDTQYF; CDR3nt: TGCAGCGGGGGACTAGCGGGAGAGGGTACAGATACGCAGTATTTT
v_gene: TRBV6-1; d_gene: TRBD1; abundance: NA; j_gene: TRBJ1-5; CDR3aa: CASSEGQGFQPQHF; CDR3nt: TGTGCCAGCAGTGAGGGACAGGGGTTTCAGCCCCAGCATTTT
v_gene: TRBV5-1; d_gene: NA; abundance: NA; j_gene: TRBJ1-2; CDR3aa: CASSFGGNNYGYTF; CDR3nt: TGCGCCAGCAGCTTTGGGGGCAATAACTATGGCTACACCTTC
v_gene: TRBV10-2; d_gene: TRBD1; abundance: NA; j_gene: TRBJ1-6; CDR3aa: CATYPGQYNSPLHF; CDR3nt: TGCGCCACCTATCCGGGACAGTATAATTCACCCCTCCACTTT
v_gene: TRBV5-5; d_gene: TRBD1; abundance: NA; j_gene: TRBJ2-3; CDR3aa: CASSPHGTGEITDTQYF; CDR3nt: TGTGCCAGCAGCCCGCACGGGACAGGGGAGATCACAGATACGCAGTATTTT
v_gene: TRBV28; d_gene: NA; abundance: NA; j_gene: TRBJ1-5; CDR3aa: CAILQGKGQPQHF; CDR3nt: TGTGCCATCCTTCAGGGGAAGGGTCAGCCCCAGCATTTT
v_gene: TRBV7-9; d_gene: NA; abundance: NA; j_gene: TRBJ1-2; CDR3aa: CASSARQVGYGYTF; CDR3nt: TGTGCCAGCAGCGCGCGACAGGTTGGCTATGGCTACACCTTC
v_gene: TRBV28; d_gene: TRBD1; abundance: once; j_gene: TRBJ2-5; CDR3aa: CASSTTGGETQYF; CDR3nt: TGTGCCAGCAGCACCACAGGGGGCGAGACCCAGTACTTC
v_gene: TRBV27; d_gene: NA; abundance: NA; j_gene: TRBJ1-1; CDR3aa: CASSSRQKGMNTEAFF; CDR3nt: TGTGCCAGCAGTTCGAGACAGAAGGGGATGAACACTGAAGCTTTCTTT
v_gene: TRBV19; d_gene: NA; abundance: NA; j_gene: TRBJ1-6; CDR3aa: CASSKYSYSPLHF; CDR3nt: TGTGCCAGTAGCAAGTACTCTTATTCACCCCTCCACTTT
v_gene: TRBV28; d_gene: NA; abundance: NA; j_gene: TRBJ2-2; CDR3aa: CASIGRNTGELFF; CDR3nt: TGTGCCAGCATTGGGCGGAACACCGGGGAGCTGTTTTTT
v_gene: TRBV19; d_gene: NA; abundance: NA; j_gene: TRBJ1-1; CDR3aa: CASITTERSGGGAFF; CDR3nt: TGTGCCAGTATAACGACAGAGAGGAGTGGTGGCGGAGCTTTCTTT
v_gene: TRBV14; d_gene: TRBD1; abundance: NA; j_gene: TRBJ2-7; CDR3aa: CASSQDWYGGRGKDEQYF; CDR3nt: TGTGCCAGCAGCCAAGATTGGTACGGCGGCAGGGGGAAAGACGAGCAGTACTTC
v_gene: TRBV10-2; d_gene: NA; abundance: NA; j_gene: TRBJ2-3; CDR3aa: CASSTGTHTDTQYF; CDR3nt: TGCGCCAGCAGTACCGGGACACACACAGATACGCAGTATTTT
v_gene: TRBV18; d_gene: NA; abundance: NA; j_gene: TRBJ2-7; CDR3aa: CASSPADRNYEQYF; CDR3nt: TGTGCCAGCTCACCTGCGGACAGAAACTACGAGCAGTACTTC
v_gene: TRBV6-5; d_gene: TRBD1; abundance: NA; j_gene: TRBJ1-4; CDR3aa: CASKGTANEKLFF; CDR3nt: TGTGCCAGCAAAGGGACAGCGAATGAAAAACTGTTTTTT
v_gene: TRBV30; d_gene: NA; abundance: NA; j_gene: TRBJ1-5; CDR3aa: CAWRPPAGGQPQHF; CDR3nt: TGTGCCTGGAGGCCCCCAGCCGGGGGGCAGCCCCAGCATTTT
v_gene: TRBV12-3/TRBV12-4; d_gene: NA; abundance: NA; j_gene: TRBJ1-1; CDR3aa: CGSGQGETEAFF; CDR3nt: TGTGGTTCAGGGCAGGGTGAAACTGAAGCTTTCTTT